These 29 T cell receptor beta chains share one sample of origin, sequenced in a study of blood T cell repertoires in COVID-19. TCRdb's copy holds only in-frame clones and misses some; the assay was immunoSEQ multiplex PCR. The sample lists some 350,000 clones, about nine tenths occurring once. What was sequenced was peripheral blood. These receptors were collected from a woman between 70 and 85 years old with COVID-19, enrolled during active disease.

The rearrangement uses TRBV2 and TRBJ1-2, with 8 bases lining up with TRBD1. Germline CDR1 is SNHLY and CDR2 is FYNNEI. The CDR3 extends over 14 amino acids. The ends lost 4 bases at V and 0 bases at J; junction bases unmatched: 1. CDR3: CASSGGQANYGYTF. In nucleotides, the CDR3 is TGTGCCAGCAGTGGGGGACAGGCTAACTATGGCTACACCTTC.

This chain uses TRBV30 with TRBJ1-4; D possibly corresponds to TRBD1 (5 bases). Trimming shortened V by 3 bases and J by 7 bases, and 18 bases separated the two germline ends. The CDR3 is 15 residues long. Germline V gives CDR1 GTSNPN, CDR2 SVGIG (reference sequence). The CDR3 sequence is CAWSRGEGIGEKLFF. The CDR3 bases are TGTGCCTGGAGCCGGGGGGAAGGGATAGGTGAAAAACTGTTTTTT. The whole variable domain, filled in from reference TRBV30 and TRBJ1-4, reads SQTIHQWPATLVQPVGSPLSLECTVEGTSNPNLYWYRQAAGRGLQLLFYSVGIGQISSEVPQNLSASRPQDRQFILSSKKLLLSDSGFYLCAWSRGEGIGEKLFFGSGTQLSVL.

The rearrangement links TRBV5-1 to TRBJ1-6; 7 bases are a match to TRBD1. Germline CDR1 is SGHRS and CDR2 is YFSETQ. Trimming removed 5 bases from V and 8 bases from J; junction bases left unmatched: 1. CDR3 length equals 12 residues. CDR3 sequence reads: CASRQGDSPLHF. CDR3 in DNA: TGCGCCAGCAGGCAGGGGGATTCACCCCTCCACTTT.

The chain has TRBV12-3 or TRBV12-4 and TRBJ1-6; weak D call: TRBD1 (5 bases). The V end was cut by 8 bases, the J end by 7 bases, with 9 bases between. The CDR3 totals 12 residues. DNA of the CDR3: TGTGCCAGCGGAGGGGACAATTCACCCCTCCACTTT. This encodes CASGGDNSPLHF.

V and J are TRBV5-1 and TRBJ1-2, with unresolved D. CDR1 is SGHRS, CDR2 YFSETQ, per germline. V shed 4 bases and J shed 1 base, with 8 bases lying between them. This CDR3 has 13 residues. This CDR3 reads CASSPDINYGYTF. The CDR3 bases are TGCGCCAGCAGCCCCGACATTAACTATGGCTACACCTTC. Using reference TRBV5-1 and TRBJ1-2 for the parts outside the CDR3, the full variable domain is KAGVTQTPRYLIKTRGQQVTLSCSPISGHRSVSWYQQTPGQGLQFLFEYFSETQRNKGNFPGRFSGRQFSNSRSEMNVSTLELGDSALYLCASSPDINYGYTFGSGTRLTVV.

V gene TRBV13 combines with J gene TRBJ2-5; a weak D match, TRBD2 (6 bases). CDR1 is PRHDT, CDR2 FYEKMQ, per germline (reference sequence). V lost 4 bases and J 5 bases, leaving 17 bases between the germline ends. The CDR3 is 15 residues long. CDR3 DNA: TGTGCCAGCAGCTCCTACAGGAGGGGAGAGGAGACCCAGTACTTC. Protein sequence: CASSSYRRGEETQYF.

The rearrangement uses TRBV5-1 and TRBJ1-3; unclear D gene. V was shortened by 0 bases and J by 0 bases, with 16 bases between the two germline ends. CDR3 length: 18 amino acids. Germline V lookup: CDR1 SGHRS, CDR2 YFSETQ. CDR3 in DNA: TGCGCCAGCAGCTTGGAGAGCGGCAGCACCTTCTCTGGAAACACCATATATTTT. It specifies CASSLESGSTFSGNTIYF.

Comments on this clone: One end of the junction does not line up with germline, which may come from a read error. V usage is TRBV19 and J usage is TRBJ1-1; tentatively, D is TRBD1 (6 bases). The CDR3 loop spans 13 amino acids. Germline loops: CDR1 LNHDA, CDR2 SQIVND (reference sequence). Here the CDR3 reads CASSIGPGQRPQF. In DNA form, the CDR3 reads TGTGCCAGTAGTATAGGCCCTGGACAGCGTCCTCAATTT.

This clone was found once. V usage is TRBV6-1 and J usage is TRBJ2-7, with a possible D match to TRBD1 (5 bases). The ends were cut back, 0 bases at V and 5 bases at J, with 8 bases in the middle. Germline V CDR1 and CDR2: MNHNS, SASEGT. The CDR3 is made up of 13 amino acids. For the CDR3, the DNA is TGTGCCAGCAGTGAAGCCCCCAGGGACGAGCAGTACTTC. Amino acid sequence: CASSEAPRDEQYF.

Worth noting for this clone: The limits of the CDR3 on the DNA are not certain, so only TCRdb's listed CDR3 is given. J is TRBJ1-2 and V is TRBV30. The CDR3 is 11 amino acids long, termini counted. CDR1 and CDR2 (germline): GTSNPN, SVGIG (reference sequence). The CDR3 spells CAFAGGSQRTF.

This clone has more than one count but fewer than ten. The genes are TRBV10-2 and TRBJ2-1, with a tentative D call TRBD1 (6 bases). Trimming took 4 bases from V and 5 from J, leaving 12 bases between them. The CDR3 extends over 14 amino acids. The germline V gene has CDR1 WSHSY and CDR2 SAAADI. The CDR3 DNA reads as TGCGCCAGCAGTGTTAGACAGGAACACAATGAGCAGTTCTTC. Residues: CASSVRQEHNEQFF.

This sequence joins TRBV9 and TRBJ2-2, with D possibly matching TRBD1 (6 bases). This CDR3 spans 16 amino acids. Germline V gene lookup returns CDR1 SGDLS and CDR2 YYNGEE. V lost 0 bases, J lost 8 bases, and 17 bases lay in between. DNA for the CDR3: TGTGCCAGCAGCGTAGAAGGTAGGACAGTGGGAGGGGAGCTGTTTTTT. This codes for CASSVEGRTVGGELFF.

The gene calls are TRBV6-5 and TRBJ1-5; D call uncertain. The CDR3 is 15 residues long. The V gene lost 7 bases and the J gene lost 0 bases, with 13 bases spanning the gap. The germline V gene has CDR1 MNHEY and CDR2 SVGAGI. The chain's CDR3 is CASTSLRDSNQPQHF. Written as DNA, the CDR3 is TGTGCCAGCACTAGCCTCCGGGATAGCAATCAGCCCCAGCATTTT.

This chain connects TRBV9 to TRBJ2-3; D is unclear. The CDR3 is 15 amino acids. The germline CDR1 and CDR2 sequences are SGDLS and YYNGEE. V was clipped by 0 bases and J by 5 bases, with 13 bases between them. The CDR3 reads CASSVVGQALDTQYF. The DNA of the CDR3 is TGTGCCAGCAGCGTAGTGGGCCAGGCTCTAGATACGCAGTATTTT.

The V and J genes are TRBV5-5 and TRBJ2-7; the D gene is possibly TRBD1 (8 bases). Trimming pared 3 bases from V and 5 bases from J, leaving 15 bases between. The CDR3 has 14 amino acids. CDR1 SGHKS and CDR2 YYEKEE come from the germline V gene (reference sequence). For the CDR3, the DNA is TGTGCCAGCAGCTCCCGGACAGGGAGGGACGAGCAGTACTTC. Protein sequence: CASSSRTGRDEQYF.

The chain combines TRBV5-1 with TRBJ2-3; D may be TRBD1 (6 bases). V was pared by 0 bases and J by 6 bases, with 14 bases between. CDR3 length: 15 amino acids. Per the germline V gene, CDR1 is SGHRS and CDR2 is YFSETQ. In DNA form, the CDR3 reads TGCGCCAGCAGCTTGGTAGAACAGGGTCCGGATACGCAGTATTTT. It yields the protein CASSLVEQGPDTQYF.

The gene calls are TRBV6-5 and TRBJ1-1; TRBD1 matches 9 bases. In germline, CDR1 is MNHEY, CDR2 SVGAGI. This CDR3 contains 15 residues. V lost 0 bases to trimming and J lost 3 bases; unmatched junction nucleotides: 2. CDR3: CASSYSGTGYTEAFF. In DNA form, the CDR3 reads TGTGCCAGCAGTTACTCGGGGACAGGGTACACTGAAGCTTTCTTT.

The chain uses TRBV28 and TRBJ1-4, with no clear D. Trimming left V 8 bases short and J 3 bases short, with 13 bases between. The CDR3 is 14 amino acids. From germline, CDR1 is MDHEN and CDR2 SYDVKM. The chain's CDR3 is CASGQNLANEKLFF. The CDR3 DNA sequence: TGTGCCAGCGGGCAAAACTTGGCTAATGAAAAACTGTTTTTT.

The gene calls are TRBV12-3 or TRBV12-4 and TRBJ1-1, with 7 bases identical to TRBD1. CDR3 length: 11 residues. V was clipped by 6 bases and J by 8 bases; unmatched bases: 3. The CDR3 loop reads CASRDRREAFF. For the CDR3, the DNA is TGTGCCAGCAGGGACAGGCGGGAAGCTTTCTTT.

In regard to this clone: One end of the junction varies from germline; a read error may be responsible. This chain connects TRBV29-1 to TRBJ2-7, with 9 positions matching TRBD1. Germline values: CDR1 SQVTM, CDR2 ANQGSEA. This CDR3 is built from 15 residues. CDR3: CSVGSGTGFSHEQYF. CDR3 nucleotides: TGCAGCGTTGGTTCCGGGACAGGGTTCTCCCACGAGCAGTACTTC.

The chain employs TRBV5-1 and TRBJ2-3; TRBD1 matches at 10 bases. The V gene's germline CDR1 is SGHRS and CDR2 YFSETQ. Trimming took 3 bases from V and 4 from J; bases not matched to a gene: 11. There are 17 residues in the CDR3. CDR3 region: CASSYPRTGQGSDTQYF. The CDR3 coding sequence is TGCGCCAGCAGCTACCCCCGGACGGGACAGGGGTCAGATACGCAGTATTTT.

The chain carries TRBV7-2 and TRBJ2-7; possible D gene TRBD1, 6 bases. The CDR3 is 14 amino acids. Trimming took 5 bases from V and 0 from J, leaving 11 bases between them. Germline V lookup: CDR1 SGHTA, CDR2 FQGNSA. The CDR3 sequence is CASSPRDISYEQYF. Written as DNA, the CDR3 is TGTGCCAGCAGCCCCCGGGACATCTCCTACGAGCAGTACTTC.

This chain connects TRBV28 to TRBJ1-5; possibly TRBD1 for D (6 bases). V lost 7 bases and J 0 bases, leaving 16 bases between the germline ends. Germline lookup yields CDR1 MDHEN and CDR2 SYDVKM. The CDR3 totals 16 residues. The CDR3 coding sequence is TGTGCCAGCACGAAGGGGGGGGGTTTTAGCAATCAGCCCCAGCATTTT. It yields the protein CASTKGGGFSNQPQHF.

This chain's CDR3 is CSVEDLTGGRYGYTF. The CDR3 DNA reads as TGCAGCGTTGAAGATCTCACAGGGGGACGGTATGGCTACACCTTC. The V call is TRBV29-1, the J call TRBJ1-2; 8 nucleotides align to TRBD1. V was clipped by 0 bases and J by 5 bases; unmatched bases: 8. Germline CDR1 and CDR2: SQVTM and ANQGSEA. CDR3 size: 15 residues.

The chain is built from TRBV19 and TRBJ2-7; the match to TRBD1 covers 10 bases. Germline V gene lookup returns CDR1 LNHDA and CDR2 SQIVND (reference sequence). V trimming: 5 bases; J trimming: 6 bases; junction bases outside the gene matches: 13. The CDR3 runs 16 residues. The CDR3 nucleotides read TGTGCCAGTAGTGCCGGGACAGGGGATTTTAGTCCCGAGCAGTACTTC. Residues: CASSAGTGDFSPEQYF.

V gene TRBV6-6 combines with J gene TRBJ2-7; TRBD1 matches at 9 bases. V trimming: 5 bases; J trimming: 3 bases; junction bases outside the gene matches: 8. CDR1 and CDR2 from the germline V gene are MNHNY and SVGAGI (reference sequence). CDR3 size: 15 residues. The CDR3 protein is CASSLTGGSGYEQYF. The CDR3 DNA reads TGTGCCAGCAGTCTGACAGGGGGTTCGGGCTACGAGCAGTACTTC.

The chain joins TRBV19 to TRBJ1-6; 9 nucleotides align to TRBD1. Germline V gives CDR1 LNHDA, CDR2 SQIVND (reference sequence). The trim removed 4 bases at V and 7 bases at J, leaving 11 bases unmatched. There are 17 residues in the CDR3. CDR3 in DNA: TGTGCCAGTAGTAGTGGAGTACAGGGGGCGGGAAATTCACCCCTCCACTTT. Translated: CASSSGVQGAGNSPLHF.

The chain links TRBV12-3 or TRBV12-4 to TRBJ2-1; no reliable D call. This CDR3 comprises 11 residues. Deletions cut 7 bases from V and 6 bases from J, with 7 bases between. The CDR3 DNA reads as TGTGCCAGCACCTCCCTCAATGAGCAGTTCTTC. This gives the protein CASTSLNEQFF.

The rearrangement joins TRBV10-2 to TRBJ1-5; no reliable D call. In germline, CDR1 is WSHSY, CDR2 SAAADI. The CDR3 covers 15 residues. The ends were cut back, 6 bases at V and 2 bases at J, with 14 bases in the middle. CDR3 sequence reads: CASRNGGTGNQPQHF. CDR3 nucleotide sequence: TGCGCCAGCAGGAATGGAGGTACGGGCAATCAGCCCCAGCATTTT.